Listed below are T cell receptor beta chains from one sample, sequenced in a study of response to subunit inactivated influenza vaccine. TCRdb reprocessed the RT-PCR reads via MiXCR and lists one record per CDR3 protein. The table has around 520,000 distinct CDR3 sequences, around 25% seen once. Sequenced material: CD4+ T cells sorted from PBMCs, taken around 5 days after vaccination. The receptor source for this set is a man aged 45 to 65 who received an inactivated influenza vaccine. Both conserved end residues are part of each CDR3. The order of the fields is CDR3 length, D gene, V gene, J gene, clone size, CDR3 DNA, CDR3 protein. A D gene is named only where the DNA matches it firmly. Clone size is shown for a subset of rows, as once, few, many or a class of expanded clone.

14	NA	TRBV5-1	TRBJ1-1	NA	TGCGCCAGCAGCTTGGCCGGGGTTGGCGCTGAAGCTTTCTTT	CASSLAGVGAEAFF
12	NA	TRBV28	TRBJ1-6	NA	TGTGCCAGCAGTTCGACGCGACAGGCCGAACAGTTT	CASSSTRQAEQF
14	NA	TRBV15	TRBJ2-1	many	TGTGCCACCAGCAGAGATCTATTGGCCAATGAGCAGTTCTTC	CATSRDLLANEQFF
13	NA	TRBV20-1	TRBJ2-5	NA	TGCAGTGCGGGAGGACGTAACCAAGAGACCCAGTACTTC	CSAGGRNQETQYF
16	NA	TRBV6-2/TRBV6-3	TRBJ2-7	few	TGTGCCAGCAGTTACAACCTTCGGGCCTTGACGTACGAGCAGTACTTC	CASSYNLRALTYEQYF
13	TRBD1	TRBV29-1	TRBJ1-1	many	TGCAGCGTGATGGGACAGGGGGACACTGAAGCTTTCTTT	CSVMGQGDTEAFF
12	TRBD1	TRBV5-1	TRBJ2-7	NA	TGCGCCAGCAGCAGATACAGGGGCGAGCAGTACTTC	CASSRYRGEQYF
14	NA	TRBV7-2	TRBJ2-4	NA	TGTGCCAGCAGTTTCCACGGGGGCAAAAACATTCAGTACTTC	CASSFHGGKNIQYF
15	TRBD1	TRBV4-3	TRBJ2-7	NA	TGCGCCAGCAGCCAAGAATACGGGACAGGGATCGATCAGTACTTC	CASSQEYGTGIDQYF
15	NA	TRBV30	TRBJ1-1	few	TGTGCCTGGAGTGTACTGCGGGGATTGAACACTGAAGCTTTCTTT	CAWSVLRGLNTEAFF
13	TRBD1	TRBV18	TRBJ2-5	few	TGTGCCAGCTCAAGGGGGCTCGAAGAGACCCAGTACTTC	CASSRGLEETQYF
13	NA	TRBV7-3	TRBJ2-7	few	TGTGCCAGCAGCTTAAGGCCGGGACGCGAGCAGTACTTC	CASSLRPGREQYF
15	NA	TRBV5-1	TRBJ2-1	few	TGCGCCAGCAGCGTGGGAGGGGGCCATAACAATGAGCAGTTCTTC	CASSVGGGHNNEQFF
15	NA	TRBV3-1	TRBJ2-1	few	TGTGCCAGCAGCCACAGACAGAGCTCCTACAATGAGCAGTTCTTC	CASSHRQSSYNEQFF
15	NA	TRBV12-3/TRBV12-4	TRBJ1-5	NA	TGTGCCAGCAGTCCTCTTTCAGGGGTGAGTCAGCCCCAGCATTTT	CASSPLSGVSQPQHF